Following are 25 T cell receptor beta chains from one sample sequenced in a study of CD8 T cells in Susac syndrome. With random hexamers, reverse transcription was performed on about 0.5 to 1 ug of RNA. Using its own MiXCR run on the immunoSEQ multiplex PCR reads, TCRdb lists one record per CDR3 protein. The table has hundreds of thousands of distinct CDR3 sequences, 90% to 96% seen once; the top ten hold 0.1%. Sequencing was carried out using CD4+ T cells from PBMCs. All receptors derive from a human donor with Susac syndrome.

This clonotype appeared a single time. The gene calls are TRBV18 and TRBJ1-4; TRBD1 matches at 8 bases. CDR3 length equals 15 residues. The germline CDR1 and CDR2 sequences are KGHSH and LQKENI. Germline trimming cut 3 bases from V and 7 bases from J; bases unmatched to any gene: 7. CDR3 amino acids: CASSPLDRVREKLFF. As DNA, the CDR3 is TGTGCCAGCTCACCGCTGGACAGGGTGCGTGAAAAACTGTTTTTT.

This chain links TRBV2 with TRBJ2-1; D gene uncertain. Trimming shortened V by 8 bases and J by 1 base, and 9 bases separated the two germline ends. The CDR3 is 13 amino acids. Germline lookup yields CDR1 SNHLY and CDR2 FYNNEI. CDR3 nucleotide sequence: TGTGCCAGCCTTTTGGGGTCCTACAATGAGCAGTTCTTC. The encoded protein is CASLLGSYNEQFF.

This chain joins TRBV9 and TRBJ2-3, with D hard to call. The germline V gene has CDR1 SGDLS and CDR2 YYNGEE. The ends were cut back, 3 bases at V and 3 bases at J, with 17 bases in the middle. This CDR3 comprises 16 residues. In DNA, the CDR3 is TGTGCCAGCAGCGCCAGCGTCGGACGGTTAACAGATACGCAGTATTTT. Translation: CASSASVGRLTDTQYF. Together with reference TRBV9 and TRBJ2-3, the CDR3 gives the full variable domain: DSGVTQTPKHLITATGQRVTLRCSPRSGDLSVYWYQQSLDQGLQFLIQYYNGEERAKGNILERFSAQQFPDLHSELNLSSLELGDSALYFCASSASVGRLTDTQYFGPGTRLTVL.

The CDR3: CSVEYGNTEAFF. As DNA, the CDR3 is TGCAGCGTTGAGTATGGGAACACTGAAGCTTTCTTT. V usage is TRBV29-1 and J usage is TRBJ1-1; no reliable D call. V lost 3 bases and J lost 1, with 6 bases in between. The germline CDR1 and CDR2 sequences are SQVTM and ANQGSEA. The CDR3 sequence is 12 residues long.

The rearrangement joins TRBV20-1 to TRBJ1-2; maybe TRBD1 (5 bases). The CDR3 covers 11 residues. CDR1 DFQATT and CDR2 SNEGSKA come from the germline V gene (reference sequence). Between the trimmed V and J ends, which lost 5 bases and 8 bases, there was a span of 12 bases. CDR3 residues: CSAGQGGGYTF. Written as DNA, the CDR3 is TGCAGTGCTGGGCAGGGTGGGGGCTACACCTTC.

As DNA, the CDR3 is TGTGCCAGCAGCCCCAGGGGGATCTTAACTGAAGCTTTCTTT. Residues: CASSPRGILTEAFF. The chain joins TRBV12-3 or TRBV12-4 to TRBJ1-1; TRBD1 matches 7 bases. Trimming cost V 6 bases and J 5 bases; bases outside gene matches: 9. The CDR3 consists of 14 residues.

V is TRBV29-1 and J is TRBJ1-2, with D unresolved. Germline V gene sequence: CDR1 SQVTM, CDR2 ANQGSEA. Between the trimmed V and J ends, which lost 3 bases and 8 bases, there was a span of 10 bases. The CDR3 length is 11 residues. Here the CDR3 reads CSVDQARGYTF. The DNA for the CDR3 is TGCAGCGTTGATCAGGCAAGGGGCTACACCTTC.

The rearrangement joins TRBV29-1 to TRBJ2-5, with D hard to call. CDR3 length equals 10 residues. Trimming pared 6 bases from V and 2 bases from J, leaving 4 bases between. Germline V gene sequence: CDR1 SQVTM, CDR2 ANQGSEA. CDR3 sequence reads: CSVRQETQYF. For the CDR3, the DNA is TGCAGCGTGAGACAAGAGACCCAGTACTTC.

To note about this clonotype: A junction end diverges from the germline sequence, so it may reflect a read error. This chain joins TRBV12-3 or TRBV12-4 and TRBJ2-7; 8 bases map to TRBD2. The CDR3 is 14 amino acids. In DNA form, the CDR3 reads TGTGCCAGCAGGTTAGCGGGGAGCTCCTACGAGCAGTACTTC. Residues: CASRLAGSSYEQYF.

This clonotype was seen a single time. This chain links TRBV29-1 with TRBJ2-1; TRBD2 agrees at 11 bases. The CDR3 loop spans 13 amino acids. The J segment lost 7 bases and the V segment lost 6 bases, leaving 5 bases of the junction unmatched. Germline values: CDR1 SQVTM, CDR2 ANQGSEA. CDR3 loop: CSVTIAGGNEQFF. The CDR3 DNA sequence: TGCAGCGTAACTATAGCGGGAGGGAATGAGCAGTTCTTC.

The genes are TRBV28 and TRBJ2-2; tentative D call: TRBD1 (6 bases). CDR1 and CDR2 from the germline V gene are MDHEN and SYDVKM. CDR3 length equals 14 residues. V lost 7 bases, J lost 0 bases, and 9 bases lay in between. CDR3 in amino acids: CASNPGANTGELFF. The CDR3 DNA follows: TGTGCCAGCAACCCAGGGGCGAACACCGGGGAGCTGTTTTTT. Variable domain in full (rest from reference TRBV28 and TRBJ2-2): DVKVTQSSRYLVKRTGEKVFLECVQDMDHENMFWYRQDPGLGLRLIYFSYDVKMKEKGDIPEGYSVSREKKERFSLILESASTNQTSMYLCASNPGANTGELFFGEGSRLTVL.

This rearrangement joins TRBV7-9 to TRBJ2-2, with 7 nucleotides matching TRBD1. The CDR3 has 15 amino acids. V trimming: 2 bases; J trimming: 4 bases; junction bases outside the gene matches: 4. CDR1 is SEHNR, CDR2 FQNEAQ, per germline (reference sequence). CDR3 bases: TGTGCCAGCAGCTTACTGGGACAGATCACCGGGGAGCTGTTTTTT. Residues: CASSLLGQITGELFF.

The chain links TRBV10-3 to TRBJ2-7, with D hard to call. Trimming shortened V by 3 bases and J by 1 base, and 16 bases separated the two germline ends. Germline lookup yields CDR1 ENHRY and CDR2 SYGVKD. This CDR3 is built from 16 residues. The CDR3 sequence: CAISDPVAAASYEQYF. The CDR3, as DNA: TGTGCCATCAGTGACCCCGTGGCGGCGGCGTCCTACGAGCAGTACTTC.

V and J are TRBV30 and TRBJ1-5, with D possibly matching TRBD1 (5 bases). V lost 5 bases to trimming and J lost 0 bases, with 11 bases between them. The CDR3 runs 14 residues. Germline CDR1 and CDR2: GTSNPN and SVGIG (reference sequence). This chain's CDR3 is CAWAGGFSNQPQHF. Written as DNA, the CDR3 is TGTGCCTGGGCCGGGGGTTTTAGCAATCAGCCCCAGCATTTT.

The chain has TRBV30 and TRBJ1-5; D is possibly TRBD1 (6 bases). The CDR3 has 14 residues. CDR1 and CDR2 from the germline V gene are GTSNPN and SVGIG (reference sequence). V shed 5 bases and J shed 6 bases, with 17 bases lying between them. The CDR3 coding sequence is TGTGCCTGGGTACGGGATGGGGGCATTCAGCCCCAGCATTTT. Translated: CAWVRDGGIQPQHF.

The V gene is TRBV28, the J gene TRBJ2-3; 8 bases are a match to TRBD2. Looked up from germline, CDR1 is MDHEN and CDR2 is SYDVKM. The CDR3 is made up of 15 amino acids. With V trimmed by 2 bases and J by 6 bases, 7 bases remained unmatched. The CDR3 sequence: CASSLTSGVGDTQYF. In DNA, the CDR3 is TGTGCCAGCAGTTTAACTAGCGGAGTGGGGGATACGCAGTATTTT.

The DNA for the CDR3 is TGTGCCAGCAGCGTAGGCAGTATCTCCTACAATGAGCAGTTCTTC. This codes for CASSVGSISYNEQFF. V usage is TRBV5-4 and J usage is TRBJ2-1; D is ambiguous. The ends were cut back, 4 bases at V and 0 bases at J, with 11 bases in the middle. The germline V gene encodes CDR1 SGHNT and CDR2 YYREEE (reference sequence). CDR3 length: 15 residues.

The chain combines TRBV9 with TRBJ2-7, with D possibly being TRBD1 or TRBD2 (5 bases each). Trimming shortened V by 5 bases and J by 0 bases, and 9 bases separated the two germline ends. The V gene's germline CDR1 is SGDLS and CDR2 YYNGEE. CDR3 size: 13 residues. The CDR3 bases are TGTGCCAGCAGAGGGGAGAGCTCCTACGAGCAGTACTTC. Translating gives CASRGESSYEQYF.

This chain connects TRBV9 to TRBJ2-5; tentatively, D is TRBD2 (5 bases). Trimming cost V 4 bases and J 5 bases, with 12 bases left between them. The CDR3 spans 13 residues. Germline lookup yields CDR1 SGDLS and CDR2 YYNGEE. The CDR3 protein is CASSRREFETQYF. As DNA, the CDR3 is TGTGCCAGCAGCCGAAGGGAGTTTGAGACCCAGTACTTC.

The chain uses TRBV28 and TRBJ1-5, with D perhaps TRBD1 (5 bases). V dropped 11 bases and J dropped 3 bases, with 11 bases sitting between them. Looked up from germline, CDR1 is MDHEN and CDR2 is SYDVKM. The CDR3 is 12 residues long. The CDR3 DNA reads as TGTGCCGGGGGACGGCCCAATCAGCCCCAGCATTTT. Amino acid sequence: CAGGRPNQPQHF.

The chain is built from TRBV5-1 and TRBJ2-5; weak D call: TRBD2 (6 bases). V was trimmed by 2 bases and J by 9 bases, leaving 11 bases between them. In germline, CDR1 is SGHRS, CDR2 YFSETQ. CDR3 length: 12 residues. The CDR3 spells CASSFDGEAQYF. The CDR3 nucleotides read TGCGCCAGCAGCTTTGATGGGGAGGCCCAGTACTTC. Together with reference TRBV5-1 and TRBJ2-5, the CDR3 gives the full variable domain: KAGVTQTPRYLIKTRGQQVTLSCSPISGHRSVSWYQQTPGQGLQFLFEYFSETQRNKGNFPGRFSGRQFSNSRSEMNVSTLELGDSALYLCASSFDGEAQYFGPGTRLLVL.

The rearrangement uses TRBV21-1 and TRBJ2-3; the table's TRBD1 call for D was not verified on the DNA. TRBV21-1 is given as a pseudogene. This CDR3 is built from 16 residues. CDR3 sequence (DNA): TGTGCCAGCAGCAAGGGGAGTTGGGGGAGCGCAGATACGCAGTATTTT. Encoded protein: CASSKGSWGSADTQYF.

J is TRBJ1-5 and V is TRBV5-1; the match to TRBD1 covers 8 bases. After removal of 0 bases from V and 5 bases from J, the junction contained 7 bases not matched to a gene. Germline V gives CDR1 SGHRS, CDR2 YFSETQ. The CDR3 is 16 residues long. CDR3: CASSLAGGTGDQPQHF. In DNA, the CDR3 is TGCGCCAGCAGCTTGGCAGGGGGCACCGGCGATCAGCCCCAGCATTTT.

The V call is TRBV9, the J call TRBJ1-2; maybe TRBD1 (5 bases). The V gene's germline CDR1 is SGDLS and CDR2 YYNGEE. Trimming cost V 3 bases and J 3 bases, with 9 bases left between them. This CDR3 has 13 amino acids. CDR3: CASSATEDYGYTF. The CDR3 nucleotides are TGTGCCAGCAGCGCGACAGAGGACTATGGCTACACCTTC.

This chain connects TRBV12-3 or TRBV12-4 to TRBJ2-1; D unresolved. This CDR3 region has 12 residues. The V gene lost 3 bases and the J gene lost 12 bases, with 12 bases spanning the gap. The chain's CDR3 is CASSLSNGGQFF. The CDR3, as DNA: TGTGCCAGCAGTTTGTCCAATGGTGGGCAGTTCTTC.